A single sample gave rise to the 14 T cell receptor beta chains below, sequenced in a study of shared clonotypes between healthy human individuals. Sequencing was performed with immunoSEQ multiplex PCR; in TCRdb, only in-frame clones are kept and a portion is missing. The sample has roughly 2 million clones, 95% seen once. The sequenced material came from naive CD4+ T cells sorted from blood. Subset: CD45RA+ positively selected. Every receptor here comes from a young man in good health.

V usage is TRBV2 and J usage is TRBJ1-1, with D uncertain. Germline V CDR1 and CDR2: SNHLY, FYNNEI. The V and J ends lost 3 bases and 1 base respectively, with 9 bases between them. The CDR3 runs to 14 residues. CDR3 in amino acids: CASSDGQENTEAFF. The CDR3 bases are TGTGCCAGCAGTGACGGGCAGGAGAACACTGAAGCTTTCTTT.

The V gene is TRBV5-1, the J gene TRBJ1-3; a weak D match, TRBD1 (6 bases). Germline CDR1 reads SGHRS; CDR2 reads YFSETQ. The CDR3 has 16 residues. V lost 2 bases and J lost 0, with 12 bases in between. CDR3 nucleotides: TGCGCCAGCAGCTTAGGAGACAGGACCTCTGGAAACACCATATATTTT. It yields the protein CASSLGDRTSGNTIYF.

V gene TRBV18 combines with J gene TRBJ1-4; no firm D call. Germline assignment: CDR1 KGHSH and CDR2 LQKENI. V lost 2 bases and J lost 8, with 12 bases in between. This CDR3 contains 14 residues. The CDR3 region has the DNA TGTGCCAGCTCACCAAGGGAGTTTGCGGAAAAACTGTTTTTT. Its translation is CASSPREFAEKLFF.

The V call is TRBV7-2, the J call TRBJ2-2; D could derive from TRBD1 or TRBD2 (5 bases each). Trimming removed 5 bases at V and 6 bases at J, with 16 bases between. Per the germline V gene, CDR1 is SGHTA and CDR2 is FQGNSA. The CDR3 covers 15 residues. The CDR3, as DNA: TGTGCCAGCAGCCCTTGGGACCGAGAAGCCGGGGAGCTGTTTTTT. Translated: CASSPWDREAGELFF.

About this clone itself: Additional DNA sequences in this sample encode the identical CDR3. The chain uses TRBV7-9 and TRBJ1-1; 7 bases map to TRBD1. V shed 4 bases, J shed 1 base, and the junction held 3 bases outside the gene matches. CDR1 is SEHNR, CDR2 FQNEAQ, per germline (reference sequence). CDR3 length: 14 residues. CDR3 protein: CASSYRDRNTEAFF. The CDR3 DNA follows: TGTGCCAGCAGCTACAGGGACAGGAACACTGAAGCTTTCTTT.

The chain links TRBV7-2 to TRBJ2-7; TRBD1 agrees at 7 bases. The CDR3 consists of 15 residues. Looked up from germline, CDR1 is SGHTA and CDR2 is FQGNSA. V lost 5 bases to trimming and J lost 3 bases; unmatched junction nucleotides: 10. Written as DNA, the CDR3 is TGTGCCAGCAGCCGCAGGACAGGAAGCTACTACGAGCAGTACTTC. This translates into CASSRRTGSYYEQYF.

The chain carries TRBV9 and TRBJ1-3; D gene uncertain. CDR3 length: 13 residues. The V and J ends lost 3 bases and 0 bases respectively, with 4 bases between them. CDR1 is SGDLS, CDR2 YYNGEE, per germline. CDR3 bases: TGTGCCAGCAGCGACCGCTCTGGAAACACCATATATTTT. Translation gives CASSDRSGNTIYF.

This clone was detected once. CDR3 protein: CASSRGGPLHEQYF. CDR3 bases: TGTGCCAGCAGTCGCGGGGGCCCTTTACACGAGCAGTACTTC. The chain uses TRBV6-5 and TRBJ2-7; D is perhaps TRBD2 (7 bases). V dropped 5 bases and J dropped 5 bases, with 16 bases sitting between them. The CDR3 length is 14 residues. Germline V lookup: CDR1 MNHEY, CDR2 SVGAGI.

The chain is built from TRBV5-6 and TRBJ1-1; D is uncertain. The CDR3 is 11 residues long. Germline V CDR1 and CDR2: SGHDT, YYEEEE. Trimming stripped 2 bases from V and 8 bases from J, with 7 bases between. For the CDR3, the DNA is TGTGCCAGCAGCTTCAATGCCGAAGCTTTCTTT. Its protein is CASSFNAEAFF.

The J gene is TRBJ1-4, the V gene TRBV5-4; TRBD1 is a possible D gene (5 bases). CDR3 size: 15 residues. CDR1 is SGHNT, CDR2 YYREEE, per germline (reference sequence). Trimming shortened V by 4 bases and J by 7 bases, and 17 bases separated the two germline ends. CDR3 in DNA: TGTGCCAGCAGCATTAGGACACCATCCGGTGAAAAACTGTTTTTT. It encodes CASSIRTPSGEKLFF.

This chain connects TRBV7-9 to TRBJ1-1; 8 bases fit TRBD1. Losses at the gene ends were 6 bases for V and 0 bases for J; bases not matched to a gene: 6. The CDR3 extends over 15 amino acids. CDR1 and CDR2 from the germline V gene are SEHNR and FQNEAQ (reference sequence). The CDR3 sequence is CASRPGTGLNTEAFF. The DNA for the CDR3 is TGTGCCAGCAGACCAGGGACAGGTCTGAACACTGAAGCTTTCTTT.

CDR3 sequence reads: CASQRTPSTDTQYF. As DNA, the CDR3 is TGTGCCAGTCAAAGAACCCCTAGCACAGATACGCAGTATTTT. The gene calls are TRBV19 and TRBJ2-3, with D hard to call. The length of the CDR3 is 14 residues. The germline V gene has CDR1 LNHDA and CDR2 SQIVND (reference sequence). V was cut by 8 bases and J by 0 bases, with 12 bases left in between.

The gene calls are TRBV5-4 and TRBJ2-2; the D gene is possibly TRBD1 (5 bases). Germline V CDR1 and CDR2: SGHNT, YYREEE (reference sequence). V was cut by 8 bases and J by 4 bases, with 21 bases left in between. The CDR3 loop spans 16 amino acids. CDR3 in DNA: TGTGCCAGTCATCGACAAGGGGTCGGAATCACCGGGGAGCTGTTTTTT. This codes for CASHRQGVGITGELFF.

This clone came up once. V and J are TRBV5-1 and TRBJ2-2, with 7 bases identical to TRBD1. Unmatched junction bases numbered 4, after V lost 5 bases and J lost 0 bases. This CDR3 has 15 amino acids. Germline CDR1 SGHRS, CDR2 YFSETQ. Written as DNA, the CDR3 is TGCGCCAGCAGGGGGGACAGCTCGAACACCGGGGAGCTGTTTTTT. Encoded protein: CASRGDSSNTGELFF. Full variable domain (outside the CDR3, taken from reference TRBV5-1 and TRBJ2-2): KAGVTQTPRYLIKTRGQQVTLSCSPISGHRSVSWYQQTPGQGLQFLFEYFSETQRNKGNFPGRFSGRQFSNSRSEMNVSTLELGDSALYLCASRGDSSNTGELFFGEGSRLTVL.